The next 23 T cell receptor beta chains were all read from a single sample in a study of identical twins. MiXCR, run by TCRdb on the 5' RACE reads, gives a single entry per CDR3 protein. Of approximately 550,000 distinct CDR3 sequences listed, approximately 20% are singletons. These same data were also listed under a study on yellow fever vaccine responses in identical twins.

Sequenced: CD4+ T cells sorted from blood. The receptor set was obtained from a woman aged 18 to 35 in good health.

This chain connects TRBV15 to TRBJ2-1, with no clear D. The germline V gene encodes CDR1 LNHNV and CDR2 YYDKDF (reference sequence). V gave up 3 bases and J gave up 4 bases, with 10 bases separating them. The CDR3 loop spans 14 amino acids. Written as DNA, the CDR3 is TGTGCCACCAGCAGCCCCCTGCGGTACAATGAGCAGTTCTTC. This encodes CATSSPLRYNEQFF.

The chain has TRBV19 and TRBJ1-1; tentative D call: TRBD1 (6 bases). Deletions cut 2 bases from V and 8 bases from J, with 12 bases between. The CDR3 is made up of 13 amino acids. The germline gives CDR1 LNHDA, CDR2 SQIVND (reference sequence). The CDR3 DNA sequence: TGTGCCAGTAGTATAACGGGGGGCGGCGAAGCTTTCTTT. Its protein product is CASSITGGGEAFF.

The J gene is TRBJ2-7, the V gene TRBV7-2; D unclear. V lost 2 bases and J 6 bases, leaving 11 bases between the germline ends. The germline V gene encodes CDR1 SGHTA and CDR2 FQGNSA. The CDR3 is made up of 13 amino acids. CDR3 sequence: CASSLSTWGEQYF. The DNA for the CDR3 is TGTGCCAGCAGCTTAAGTACTTGGGGCGAGCAGTACTTC.

This clonotype has a handful of counts. The chain employs TRBV24-1 and TRBJ2-5, with D possibly being TRBD1 (5 bases). Between the trimmed V and J ends, which lost 7 bases and 0 bases, there was a span of 11 bases. Per the germline V gene, CDR1 is KGHDR and CDR2 is SFDVKD. The CDR3 has 14 amino acids. Written as DNA, the CDR3 is TGTGCCACCAGCCTCACAGGATACCAAGAGACCCAGTACTTC. Amino acid sequence: CATSLTGYQETQYF.

The rearrangement joins TRBV12-3 or TRBV12-4 to TRBJ1-2; D uncertain. The CDR3 loop spans 14 amino acids. V was trimmed by 5 bases and J by 4 bases, leaving 14 bases between them. CDR3 protein: CASSAGPGGYGYTF. DNA for the CDR3: TGTGCCAGCAGTGCCGGACCAGGCGGCTATGGCTACACCTTC.

This clonotype was recorded a few times. The rearrangement links TRBV20-1 to TRBJ1-5; D is ambiguous. Per germline, CDR1 DFQATT and CDR2 SNEGSKA (reference sequence). Trimming stripped 3 bases from V and 0 bases from J, with 9 bases between. The CDR3 length is 14 residues. Here the CDR3 DNA reads TGCAGTGCTAGTTTCGAAATTAGCAATCAGCCCCAGCATTTT. Translated: CSASFEISNQPQHF.

This clonotype has only a few counts. The chain is built from TRBV10-3 and TRBJ2-1; 12 bases agree with TRBD2. V dropped 7 bases and J dropped 10; count of bases not matched to a gene: 8. Germline values: CDR1 ENHRY, CDR2 SYGVKD. The CDR3 spans 14 residues. In DNA, the CDR3 is TGTGCCATCAAACTAGCGGGAGGCTCTCGCGAGCAGTTCTTC. It is translated as CAIKLAGGSREQFF.

The genes are TRBV29-1 and TRBJ2-1; the match to TRBD2 covers 8 bases. V lost 1 base and J lost 3; bases outside the gene matches: 5. The CDR3 has 15 residues. CDR1 is SQVTM and CDR2 is ANQGSEA in the germline V gene. CDR3 amino acids: CSVEALLAVYNEQFF. CDR3 sequence (DNA): TGCAGCGTTGAAGCACTACTAGCGGTCTACAATGAGCAGTTCTTC.

J is TRBJ2-6 and V is TRBV5-1; weak D call: TRBD2 (5 bases). The CDR3 extends over 18 amino acids. V lost 4 bases and J lost 0, with 17 bases in between. The germline V gene has CDR1 SGHRS and CDR2 YFSETQ. The CDR3 region has the DNA TGCGCCAGCAGCGGCGGCGGGTTAAGTAGCTCTGGGGCCAACGTCCTGACTTTC. It specifies CASSGGGLSSSGANVLTF.

The genes are TRBV19 and TRBJ2-7, with TRBD2 matching over 7 bases. This CDR3 has 14 amino acids. V lost 2 bases, J lost 1 base, and 2 bases stayed unmatched. Germline-derived CDR1 and CDR2 are LNHDA and SQIVND (reference sequence). Here the CDR3 DNA reads TGTGCCAGTAGTATAACTAGCGTATCCTACGAGCAGTACTTC. It is translated as CASSITSVSYEQYF.

The sample holds a few counts of this clonotype. The chain joins TRBV7-6 to TRBJ2-2; 8 nucleotides line up with TRBD2. CDR1 is SGHVS, CDR2 FNYEAQ, per germline. The trim removed 0 bases at V and 6 bases at J, leaving 9 bases unmatched. The CDR3 sequence is 17 residues long. The CDR3 coding sequence is TGTGCCAGCAGCTTAGCGTTGGTAGCGGGAACGGCCGGGGAGCTGTTTTTT. Its translation: CASSLALVAGTAGELFF.

V usage is TRBV27 and J usage is TRBJ2-7, with 7 bases fitting TRBD2. The CDR3 loop spans 15 amino acids. The germline CDR1 and CDR2 sequences are MNHEY and SMNVEV (reference sequence). J lost 4 bases, V lost 5 bases, and 11 bases had no gene match. The CDR3 loop reads CASSPKGGSVYEQYF. The CDR3 region has the DNA TGTGCCAGCAGTCCCAAAGGCGGGAGCGTTTACGAGCAGTACTTC.

The CDR3 spells CASISAGGLRDTQYF. The CDR3 bases are TGTGCCAGCATATCCGCGGGGGGGCTCCGCGATACGCAGTATTTT. The chain employs TRBV2 and TRBJ2-3; 9 positions match TRBD2. Germline lookup yields CDR1 SNHLY and CDR2 FYNNEI. Losses at the gene ends were 7 bases for V and 6 bases for J; bases not matched to a gene: 11. The CDR3 consists of 15 residues.

The table lists this clonotype with a few counts. The rearrangement joins TRBV28 to TRBJ1-2; unclear D gene. This CDR3 has 13 amino acids. The germline V and J ends were trimmed by 2 bases and 8 bases, with 12 bases remaining between them. Germline lookup yields CDR1 MDHEN and CDR2 SYDVKM. The CDR3 spells CASSLRSTEGYTF. DNA of the CDR3: TGTGCCAGCAGTTTAAGGAGTACGGAAGGCTACACCTTC.

The chain combines TRBV28 with TRBJ2-5; 9 bases agree with TRBD2. With 1 base clipped from V and 4 bases from J, the junction kept 7 bases outside the gene matches. This CDR3 has 16 residues. Germline-derived CDR1 and CDR2 are MDHEN and SYDVKM. Here the CDR3 reads CASSLLGAGGRETQYF. Written as DNA, the CDR3 is TGTGCCAGCAGTTTATTAGGAGCGGGAGGTCGAGAGACCCAGTACTTC.

CDR3 amino acids: CSARDNLGLSKETQYF. The CDR3 DNA reads as TGCAGTGCTAGAGATAACCTGGGACTTTCCAAAGAGACCCAGTACTTC. V and J are TRBV20-1 and TRBJ2-5; D perhaps matches TRBD2 (6 bases). Per germline, CDR1 DFQATT and CDR2 SNEGSKA (reference sequence). CDR3 size: 16 residues. The V gene lost 0 bases and the J gene lost 3 bases, with 17 bases spanning the gap.

The V gene is TRBV2, the J gene TRBJ2-3; D might be TRBD1 (5 bases). Germline values: CDR1 SNHLY, CDR2 FYNNEI. This CDR3 is 11 amino acids long. Trimming took 5 bases from V and 10 from J, leaving 10 bases between them. The CDR3 region is CASSYQGAQYF. Written as DNA, the CDR3 is TGTGCCAGCAGTTATCAGGGTGCGCAGTATTTT.

This clonotype was counted a few times. The chain has TRBV20-1 and TRBJ2-7; D gene ambiguous. CDR3 length: 12 residues. Germline CDR1 and CDR2: DFQATT and SNEGSKA (reference sequence). The V gene lost 4 bases and the J gene lost 3 bases, with 10 bases spanning the gap. The CDR3 sequence is CSATSLNYEQYF. The CDR3 DNA follows: TGCAGTGCTACCTCCCTGAACTACGAGCAGTACTTC.

This clonotype was counted a few times. The rearrangement links TRBV27 to TRBJ2-7; 7 bases agree with TRBD1. J lost 5 bases, V lost 3 bases, and 10 bases had no gene match. CDR1 is MNHEY, CDR2 SMNVEV, per germline (reference sequence). This CDR3 region has 15 residues. CDR3 DNA: TGTGCCAGCAGTTTCCAACCTGCCGGGACAGACGAGCAGTACTTC. Its translation: CASSFQPAGTDEQYF.

The chain couples TRBV7-8 to TRBJ2-3, with 7 positions matching TRBD2. V trimming: 5 bases; J trimming: 0 bases; junction bases outside the gene matches: 8. Per germline, CDR1 SGHVS and CDR2 FQNEAQ. The CDR3 totals 16 residues. As DNA, the CDR3 is TGTGCCAGCAGCGCGGGGGACTCAGTTAGCACAGATACGCAGTATTTT. Translation gives CASSAGDSVSTDTQYF. Filled out from reference TRBV7-8 and TRBJ2-3, the complete variable domain reads GAGVSQSPRYKVAKRGQDVALRCDPISGHVSLFWYQQALGQGPEFLTYFQNEAQLDKSGLPSDRFFAERPEGSVSTLKIQRTQQEDSAVYLCASSAGDSVSTDTQYFGPGTRLTVL.

The chain is built from TRBV3-1 and TRBJ1-2, with a tentative D call TRBD1 (5 bases). V dropped 0 bases and J dropped 7 bases, with 6 bases sitting between them. Germline V gene lookup returns CDR1 LGHDT and CDR2 YNNKEL (reference sequence). The CDR3 has 12 residues. The CDR3 loop reads CASSQDRVGYTF. The DNA of the CDR3 is TGTGCCAGCAGCCAAGACAGGGTTGGCTACACCTTC.

The V call is TRBV20-1, the J call TRBJ1-3, with 8 bases lining up with TRBD1. CDR1 is DFQATT, CDR2 SNEGSKA, per germline (reference sequence). The CDR3 runs 14 residues. V shed 1 base and J 8 bases; nucleotides not matched to a gene: 7. The CDR3: CSARAGGDRDTIYF. CDR3 bases: TGCAGTGCTAGAGCAGGGGGCGATAGGGACACCATATATTTT.

The table lists this clonotype with a few counts. The gene calls are TRBV12-3 or TRBV12-4 and TRBJ2-2, with D perhaps TRBD1 (6 bases). Deletions cut 5 bases from V and 4 bases from J, with 17 bases between. The CDR3 is 16 residues long. In DNA form, the CDR3 reads TGTGCCAGCAGTCCGACGGACAGCCCGGGCACCGGGGAGCTGTTTTTT. Protein sequence: CASSPTDSPGTGELFF.